The rows below give T cell receptor beta chains drawn from one sample of a study of cytomegalovirus exposure and HLA in healthy donors. The repertoire was sequenced with immunoSEQ multiplex PCR; TCRdb's copy has only in-frame clones and lacks some. In the table there are 100,000 to 150,000 clones, 55% to 75% of which are singletons. Input material: PBMCs. The receptor source for this set is a man aged 25-40 years in good health and CMV-seronegative. Each CDR3 is given with its conserved first and last residue. Expanded clones are given a class, and other clones once, few, many or no size at all.

CASSGLAGGAGELFF	few	TRBJ2-2	TRBV7-3
CASSQRQGIMNTEAFF	once	TRBJ1-1	TRBV4-2
CASSIGQPSLNEKLFF	few	TRBJ1-4	TRBV5-1
CASSYNGTVRQPDSGNTIYF	few	TRBJ1-3	TRBV6-4
CASSRDNSYNEQFF	few	TRBJ2-1	TRBV5-1
CASSPWDRGSTGELFF	.	TRBJ2-2	TRBV5-4
CASSSSGGSSGAFF	.	TRBJ1-1	TRBV19
CASIPRTGGADYGYTF	.	TRBJ1-2	TRBV10-2
CSSSPGIETQYF	.	TRBJ2-5	TRBV7-9
CASTKGGAYNSPLHF	.	TRBJ1-6	TRBV13
CASSGPPTRVYEQYF	few	TRBJ2-7	TRBV6-4
CASRGGGGNEQFF	.	TRBJ2-1	TRBV6-1
CSVSTGVSSYNEQFF	.	TRBJ2-1	TRBV29-1
CASSKSGTGATGELFF	.	TRBJ2-2	TRBV7-9
CASRDGQGAFQPLHF	few	TRBJ1-6	TRBV2
CASSLGLENTGELFF	.	TRBJ2-2	TRBV27
CASSPGTGNSPLHF	.	TRBJ1-6	TRBV19
CATSGGRGGGNGGELFF	few	TRBJ2-2	TRBV15
CASSQDSFRGFEQYF	.	TRBJ2-7	TRBV4-3
CASSQVADSPLHF	.	TRBJ1-6	TRBV4-1
CASSLAGLPGGETQYF	once	TRBJ2-5	TRBV5-1
CASSSQGPGELFF	.	TRBJ2-2	TRBV5-1
CASSQAPRGFEQYF	.	TRBJ2-7	TRBV4-3
CASRGGTGESSPLHF	few	TRBJ1-6	TRBV6-1
CASSLERGNTEAFF	.	TRBJ1-1	TRBV5-4
CASSSLAARRAQYF	.	TRBJ2-5	TRBV11-2
CAWNGGSSYEQYF	.	TRBJ2-7	TRBV30
CASYNRVDYGYTF	.	TRBJ1-2	TRBV28
CASSQGTSGYFQETQYF	.	TRBJ2-5	TRBV4-2
CASSFTSGGLGELFF	.	TRBJ2-2	TRBV5-4
CASSQDHGSPGANVLTF	few	TRBJ2-6	TRBV4-2
CASTPGTVNQPQHF	.	TRBJ1-5	TRBV28
CASSLIPPRGQTAYEQYF	.	TRBJ2-7	TRBV7-3
CASRPPTSYEQYF	.	TRBJ2-7	TRBV19
CASRQQTVLTEAFF	.	TRBJ1-1	TRBV7-9
CASTPDSLYYTF	.	TRBJ1-2	TRBV6-5
CAISESRDRNLYEQYF	.	TRBJ2-7	TRBV10-3
CASSARQGAWETQYF	few	TRBJ2-5	TRBV9
CASMSGRGSYEQYF	.	TRBJ2-7	TRBV6-6
CASLLWTSGGEQFF	few	TRBJ2-1	TRBV28
CASSVDGTPVKNTEAFF	.	TRBJ1-1	TRBV9
CAIIGGLRRLDTEAFF	.	TRBJ1-1	TRBV15
CASSTGDPGELFF	few	TRBJ2-2	TRBV10-1
CASSLIQGDGLNSPLHF	.	TRBJ1-6	TRBV7-8
CASSPGGFKSYEQYF	.	TRBJ2-7	TRBV28
CASSFGNEQFF	few	TRBJ2-1	TRBV7-3